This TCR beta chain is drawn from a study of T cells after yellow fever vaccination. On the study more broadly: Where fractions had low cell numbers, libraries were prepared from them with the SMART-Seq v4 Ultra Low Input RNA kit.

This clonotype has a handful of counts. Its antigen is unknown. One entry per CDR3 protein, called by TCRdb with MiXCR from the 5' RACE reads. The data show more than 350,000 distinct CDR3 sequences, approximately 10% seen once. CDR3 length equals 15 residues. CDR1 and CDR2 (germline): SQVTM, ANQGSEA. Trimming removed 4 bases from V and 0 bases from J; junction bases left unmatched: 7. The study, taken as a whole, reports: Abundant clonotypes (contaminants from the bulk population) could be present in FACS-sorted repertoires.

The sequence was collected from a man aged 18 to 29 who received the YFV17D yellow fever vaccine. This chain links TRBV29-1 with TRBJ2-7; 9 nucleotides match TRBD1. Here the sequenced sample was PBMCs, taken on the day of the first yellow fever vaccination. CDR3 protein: CSVVGTGLSSYEQYF. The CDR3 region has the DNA TGCAGCGTTGTCGGGACAGGGTTGAGCTCCTACGAGCAGTACTTC.